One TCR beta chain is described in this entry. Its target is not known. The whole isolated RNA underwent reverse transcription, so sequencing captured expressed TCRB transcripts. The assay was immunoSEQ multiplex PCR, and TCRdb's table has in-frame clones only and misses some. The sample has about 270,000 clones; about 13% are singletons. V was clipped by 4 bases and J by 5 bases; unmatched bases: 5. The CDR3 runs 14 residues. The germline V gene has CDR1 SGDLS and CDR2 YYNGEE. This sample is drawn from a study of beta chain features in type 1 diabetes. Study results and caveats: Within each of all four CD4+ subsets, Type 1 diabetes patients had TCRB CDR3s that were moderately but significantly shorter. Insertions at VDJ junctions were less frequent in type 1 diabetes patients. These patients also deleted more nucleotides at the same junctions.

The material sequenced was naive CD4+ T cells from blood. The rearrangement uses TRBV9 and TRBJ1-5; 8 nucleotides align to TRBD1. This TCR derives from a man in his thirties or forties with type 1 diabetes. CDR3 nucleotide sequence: TGTGCCAGCAGCACTACAGGGGGGTATCAGCCCCAGCATTTT. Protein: CASSTTGGYQPQHF.